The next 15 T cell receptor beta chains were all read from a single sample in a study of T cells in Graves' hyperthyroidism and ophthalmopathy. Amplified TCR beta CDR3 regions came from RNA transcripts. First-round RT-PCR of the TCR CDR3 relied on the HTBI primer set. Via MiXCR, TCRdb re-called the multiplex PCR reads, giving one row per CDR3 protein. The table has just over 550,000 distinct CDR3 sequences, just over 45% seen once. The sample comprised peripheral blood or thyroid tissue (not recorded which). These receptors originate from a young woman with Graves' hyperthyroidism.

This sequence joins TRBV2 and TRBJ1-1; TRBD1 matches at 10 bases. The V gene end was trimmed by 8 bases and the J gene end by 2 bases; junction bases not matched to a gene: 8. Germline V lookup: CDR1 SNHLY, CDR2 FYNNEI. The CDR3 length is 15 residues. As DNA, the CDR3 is TGTGCCAGCTCCACGGGGGACAGGGGAAACACTGAAGCTTTCTTT. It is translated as CASSTGDRGNTEAFF.

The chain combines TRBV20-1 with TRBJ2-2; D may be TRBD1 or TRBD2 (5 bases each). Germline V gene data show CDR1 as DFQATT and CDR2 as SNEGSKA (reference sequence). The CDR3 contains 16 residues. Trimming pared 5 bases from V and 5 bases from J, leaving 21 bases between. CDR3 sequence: CSAHGFEGKRTGELFF. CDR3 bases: TGCAGTGCTCATGGCTTTGAGGGGAAGAGGACCGGGGAGCTGTTTTTT.

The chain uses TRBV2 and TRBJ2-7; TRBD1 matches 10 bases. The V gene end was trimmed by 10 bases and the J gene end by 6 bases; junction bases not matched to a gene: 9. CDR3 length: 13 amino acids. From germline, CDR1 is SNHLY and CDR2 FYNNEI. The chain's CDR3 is CATQGQGTAEQYF. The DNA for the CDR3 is TGTGCCACCCAGGGACAGGGGACCGCCGAGCAGTACTTC.

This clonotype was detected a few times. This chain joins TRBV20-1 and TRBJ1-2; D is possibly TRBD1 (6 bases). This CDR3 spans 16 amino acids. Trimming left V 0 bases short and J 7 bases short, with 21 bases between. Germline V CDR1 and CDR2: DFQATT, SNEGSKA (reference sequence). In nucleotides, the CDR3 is TGCAGTGCTAGAGATCGTATATCGGGACAACACTTTGGCTACACCTTC. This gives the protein CSARDRISGQHFGYTF.

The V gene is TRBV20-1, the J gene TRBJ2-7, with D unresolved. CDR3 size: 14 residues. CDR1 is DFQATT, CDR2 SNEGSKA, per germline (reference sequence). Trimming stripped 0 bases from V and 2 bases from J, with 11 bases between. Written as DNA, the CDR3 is TGCAGTGCTAGAGATCCACTGGGCGCCTACGAGCAGTACTTC. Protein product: CSARDPLGAYEQYF.

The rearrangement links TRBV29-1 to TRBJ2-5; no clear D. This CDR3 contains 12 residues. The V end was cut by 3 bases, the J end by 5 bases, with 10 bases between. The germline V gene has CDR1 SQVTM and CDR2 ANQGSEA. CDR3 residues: CSVEAVRETQYF. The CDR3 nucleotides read TGCAGCGTTGAGGCGGTTAGGGAGACCCAGTACTTC. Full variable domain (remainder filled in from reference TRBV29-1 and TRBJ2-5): SAVISQKPSRDICQRGTSLTIQCQVDSQVTMMFWYRQQPGQSLTLIATANQGSEATYESGFVIDKFPISRPNLTFSTLTVSNMSPEDSSIYLCSVEAVRETQYFGPGTRLLVL.

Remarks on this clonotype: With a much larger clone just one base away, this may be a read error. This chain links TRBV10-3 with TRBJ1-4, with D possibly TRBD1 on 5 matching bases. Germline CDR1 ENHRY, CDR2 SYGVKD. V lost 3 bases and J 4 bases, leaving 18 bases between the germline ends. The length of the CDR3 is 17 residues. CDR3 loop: CAISDTTRDGLNEKLFF. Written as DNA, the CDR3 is TGTGCCATCAGTGATACTACACGGGACGGCCTTAATGAAAAACTGTTTTTT.

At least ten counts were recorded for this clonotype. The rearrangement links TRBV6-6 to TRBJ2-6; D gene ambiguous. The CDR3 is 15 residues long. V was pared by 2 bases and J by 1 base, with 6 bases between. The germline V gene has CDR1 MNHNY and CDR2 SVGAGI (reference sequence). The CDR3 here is CASSYASSGANVLTF. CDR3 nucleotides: TGTGCCAGCAGTTACGCTAGTTCTGGGGCCAACGTCCTGACTTTC.

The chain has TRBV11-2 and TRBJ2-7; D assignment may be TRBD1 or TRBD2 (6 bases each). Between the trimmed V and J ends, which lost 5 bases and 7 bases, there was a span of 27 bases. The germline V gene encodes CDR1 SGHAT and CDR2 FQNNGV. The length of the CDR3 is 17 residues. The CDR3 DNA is TGTGCCAGCAGCCCTACCCGAAGGGGGGCGATGGGAAATGAGCAGTACTTC. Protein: CASSPTRRGAMGNEQYF. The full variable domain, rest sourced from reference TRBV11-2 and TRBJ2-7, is EAGVAQSPRYKIIEKRQSVAFWCNPISGHATLYWYQQILGQGPKLLIQFQNNGVVDDSQLPKDRFSAERLKGVDSTLKIQPAKLEDSAVYLCASSPTRRGAMGNEQYFGPGTRLTVT.

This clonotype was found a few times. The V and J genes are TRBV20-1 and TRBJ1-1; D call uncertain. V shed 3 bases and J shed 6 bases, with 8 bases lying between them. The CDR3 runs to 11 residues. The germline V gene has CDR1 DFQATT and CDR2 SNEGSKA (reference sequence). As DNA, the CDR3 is TGCAGTGCTAGTCTCGGGCCTGAAGCTTTCTTT. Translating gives CSASLGPEAFF.

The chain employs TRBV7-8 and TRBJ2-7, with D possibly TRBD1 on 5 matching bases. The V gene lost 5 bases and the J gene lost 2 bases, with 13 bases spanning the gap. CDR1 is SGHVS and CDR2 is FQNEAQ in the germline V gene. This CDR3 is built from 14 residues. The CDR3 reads CASSLTYRTYEQYF. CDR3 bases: TGTGCCAGCAGCCTCACGTACAGGACCTACGAGCAGTACTTC. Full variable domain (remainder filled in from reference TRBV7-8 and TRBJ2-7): GAGVSQSPRYKVAKRGQDVALRCDPISGHVSLFWYQQALGQGPEFLTYFQNEAQLDKSGLPSDRFFAERPEGSVSTLKIQRTQQEDSAVYLCASSLTYRTYEQYFGPGTRLTVT.

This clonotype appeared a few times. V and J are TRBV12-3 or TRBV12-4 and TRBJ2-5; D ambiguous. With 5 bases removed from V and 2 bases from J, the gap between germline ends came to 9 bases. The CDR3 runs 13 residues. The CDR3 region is CASSDSAQETQYF. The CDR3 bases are TGTGCCAGCAGTGATTCGGCGCAAGAGACCCAGTACTTC.

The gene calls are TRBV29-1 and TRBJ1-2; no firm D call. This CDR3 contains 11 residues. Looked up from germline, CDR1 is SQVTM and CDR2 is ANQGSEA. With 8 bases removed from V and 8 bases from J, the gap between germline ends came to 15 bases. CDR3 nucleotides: TGCAGCTCCATACACGGGAGCGGCTACACCTTC. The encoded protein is CSSIHGSGYTF. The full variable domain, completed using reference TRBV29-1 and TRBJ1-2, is SAVISQKPSRDICQRGTSLTIQCQVDSQVTMMFWYRQQPGQSLTLIATANQGSEATYESGFVIDKFPISRPNLTFSTLTVSNMSPEDSSIYLCSSIHGSGYTFGSGTRLTVV.

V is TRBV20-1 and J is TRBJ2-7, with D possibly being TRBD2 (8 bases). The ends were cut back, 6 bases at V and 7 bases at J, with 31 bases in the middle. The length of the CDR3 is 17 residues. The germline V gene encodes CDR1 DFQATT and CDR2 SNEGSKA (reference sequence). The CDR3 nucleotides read TGCAGTGCCAGCAGCCCGACCCCGGGACTAGGGGGCATGGAGCAGTACTTC. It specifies CSASSPTPGLGGMEQYF.

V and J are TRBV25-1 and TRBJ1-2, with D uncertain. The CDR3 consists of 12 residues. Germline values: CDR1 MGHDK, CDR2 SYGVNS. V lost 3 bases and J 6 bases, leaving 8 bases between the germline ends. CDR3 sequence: CASSDSGNGYTF. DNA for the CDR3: TGTGCCAGCAGTGATTCGGGAAATGGCTACACCTTC.